The present T cell receptor beta chain was sequenced within a study of blood T cell repertoires in COVID-19 (dated by TCRdb to the early 2020s). Background on the whole study: The collaborator samples originated in the United States, Italy and Spain and spanned the acute and convalescent phases of COVID-19. The prospective study material was composed of cDNA or gDNA derived from T cells, B-cell-depleted T cells, or PBMCs. The dataset comprised deeply sampled blood TCRbeta repertoires from subjects exposed to, actively infected with, or recovered from COVID-19. The repertoires were made available in a free public database intended to serve as a resource for research on the immune response to SARS-CoV-2. Samples came from the ongoing ImmuneRACE study (first 160 participants) plus 1,254 subjects from 6 global collaborators. The sample metadata nearly always contained a de-identified subject ID, COVID-19 status, age in years and sex. Where HLA class I and class II types were available, the types were taken from metadata supplied by the sample provider, not from assay-based typing.

As regards this clone: The target of this receptor is not known. It has no much larger one-base neighbor in the sample; base qualities were not kept.

The collaborating institutions used their own protocols to collect whole blood in K2EDTA tubes. For TCRbeta analysis, collaborators shipped samples as frozen whole blood, isolated PBMCs, or DNA extracted from either of those sample types. At the junction V is shortened by 2 bases and J by 6 bases, with 14 bases in between. Reading the germline V gene (reference sequence) gives CDR1 SEHNR and CDR2 FQNEAQ. CDR3 length: 15 amino acids, cysteine to phenylalanine. Kept here is only the CDR3 DNA, which spans 45 bases and is read in frame from base 1. Results the study describes overall, beyond this receptor: Clinical and demographic metadata were provided uncurated, with the amount varying by source and participant.

TCRbeta CDR3 regions were amplified from genomic DNA by means of the immunoSEQ Assay, a bias-controlled multiplex PCR. Per the source publication's procedure: The number of nucleated cells in each sample was estimated from the amplification of reference gene primers within the assay. Sequence reads were collapsed and filtered to measure the absolute abundance of every unique TCRbeta CDR3 rearrangement. Productive Simpson clonality was computed per sample as the square root of Simpson's diversity index over productive rearrangements. TCRdb stores this immuneACCESS table with in-frame sequences only. Part of the clones is absent; in the studies checked, under half of the shortfall reflects unresolved V genes, and no reason is known for the rest. The V and J calls and clone size come from that table; D and trimming were worked out from the DNA. The sample table shows over 120,000 clones, and 80% to 90% are seen once. Just under 3% of the sample comes from the top ten.

Sequences were obtained from peripheral blood. This TCR came from a man between 60 and 75 years old with active or convalescent COVID-19. Recombination linked TRBV7-9 to TRBJ2-1; the D segment could be TRBD2, given 5 matching bases. The CDR3 has the sequence CASSLLGVSANEQFF. In nucleotides, the sequence is TGTGCCAGCAGCTTATTGGGAGTTTCCGCCAATGAGCAGTTCTTC.